This record covers a single TCR beta chain. This sample is drawn from a study of control samples from healthy donors and cancer patients. The ends were cut back, 4 bases at V and 7 bases at J, with 15 bases in the middle. The CDR3 has 14 residues. Germline V gives CDR1 SGDLS, CDR2 YYNGEE. Sequenced by immunoSEQ multiplex PCR; TCRdb stores in-frame clones only, minus some. The sample lists about 69,000 clones, approximately 84% occurring once. The material sequenced was PBMCs. The chain carries TRBV9 and TRBJ1-5; weak D call: TRBD1 (6 bases). The receptor was derived from a woman aged 50 to 65 with lung cancer. The CDR3 DNA follows: TGTGCCAGCAGCAAACAGGGTGGAGGGCAGCCCCAGCATTTT. Its protein product is CASSKQGGGQPQHF.